A selection of T cell receptor beta chains follows, all from one sample in a study of cytomegalovirus exposure and HLA in healthy donors. Libraries were prepared by immunoSEQ multiplex PCR; TCRdb keeps only in-frame clonotypes and omits some of them. The sample data list some 120,000 clones. Material for sequencing was PBMCs. The source is a man between 18 and 35 years old in good health and CMV-seronegative. The CDR3 runs from the conserved cysteine through the conserved F or W. The D gene is left open where the match is weak.

>TRBJ1-5|TRBV7-9|TRBD1
CASSFQGANQPQHF
TGTGCCAGCAGCTTTCAGGGGGCGAATCAGCCCCAGCATTTT
>TRBJ1-3|TRBV12-1|.
CASSFEGQSSGNTIYF
TGTGCCAGCAGCTTCGAGGGCCAAAGCTCTGGAAACACCATATATTTT
>TRBJ2-1|TRBV19|.
CASSPSRSSYNEQFF
TGTGCCAGTAGTCCCTCTAGAAGTTCTTACAATGAGCAGTTCTTC
>TRBJ1-4|TRBV13|.
CASSLSRAGAHNEKLFF
TGTGCCAGCAGCTTGAGTAGGGCGGGGGCACATAACGAAAAACTGTTTTTT
>TRBJ2-3|TRBV15|TRBD2
CATSRDYHGRALGADTQYF
TGTGCCACCAGCAGAGATTACCACGGGAGGGCCCTCGGCGCAGATACGCAGTATTTT
>TRBJ1-2|TRBV13|TRBD1
CASSSRQGPYGYTF
TGTGCCAGCAGCAGTCGACAGGGGCCTTATGGCTACACCTTC
>TRBJ2-1|TRBV30|TRBD2
CAWSVVGTSSNEQFF
TGTGCCTGGAGTGTAGTAGGGACTAGCAGTAATGAGCAGTTCTTC
>TRBJ2-5|TRBV5-8|.
CASSTQDPYLQETQYF
TGTGCCAGCAGCACACAGGACCCCTATCTCCAAGAGACCCAGTACTTC
>TRBJ2-4|TRBV6-6|TRBD2
CASTHPAGEGNIQYF
TGTGCCAGCACCCATCCGGCGGGGGAGGGAAACATTCAGTACTTC
>TRBJ2-7|TRBV10-3|.
CAASGLTYEQYF
TGTGCCGCATCGGGACTCACCTACGAGCAGTACTTC
>TRBJ2-7|TRBV14|.
CASSLSRDYEQYF
TGTGCCAGCAGCCTCAGCAGGGACTACGAGCAGTACTTC
>TRBJ2-1|TRBV9|TRBD2
CASSVGLAGAKDNEQFF
TGTGCCAGCAGCGTAGGGCTAGCGGGAGCAAAGGACAATGAGCAGTTCTTC
>TRBJ2-7|TRBV13|.
CASSLAQAYEQYF
TGTGCCAGCAGCTTAGCACAGGCTTACGAGCAGTACTTC
>TRBJ1-1|TRBV7-9|.
CASIQDSMNTEAFF
TGTGCCAGCATCCAGGACAGCATGAACACTGAAGCTTTCTTT
>TRBJ2-1|TRBV11-3|TRBD2
CASSITSGRDNEQFF
TGTGCCAGCAGCATTACTAGCGGGAGAGACAATGAGCAGTTCTTC
>TRBJ1-5|TRBV12-5|.
CASGVSGFQPQHF
TGTGCTAGTGGTGTTTCCGGGTTTCAGCCCCAGCATTTT
>TRBJ2-5|TRBV5-4|TRBD1
CASSPTGKETQYF
TGTGCCAGCAGCCCGACAGGGAAAGAGACCCAGTACTTC
>TRBJ2-7|TRBV9|.
CASSVVLRGEQYF
TGTGCCAGCAGCGTAGTCCTACGGGGGGAGCAGTACTTC
>TRBJ2-5|TRBV30|.
CAWSVHTEQETQYF
TGTGCCTGGAGTGTACACACAGAACAAGAGACCCAGTACTTC
>TRBJ2-7|TRBV5-1|.
CASSQGLSYEQYF
TGCGCCAGCAGCCAGGGACTTTCCTACGAGCAGTACTTC
>TRBJ1-5|TRBV27|.
CASSKTGPRWNQPQHF
TGTGCCAGCAGCAAAACTGGGCCTCGATGGAATCAGCCCCAGCATTTT
>TRBJ1-2|TRBV10-3|TRBD1
CAKRGQGDYGYTF
TGTGCCAAGAGGGGACAGGGTGACTATGGCTACACCTTC
>TRBJ2-1|TRBV19|TRBD1
CASSPSPGTGANEQFF
TGTGCCAGTAGCCCATCCCCCGGGACAGGGGCCAATGAGCAGTTCTTC
>TRBJ2-3|TRBV15|.
CATSLGGSSTDTQYF
TGTGCCACCTCCCTCGGGGGTTCTAGCACAGATACGCAGTATTTT
>TRBJ2-3|TRBV27|.
CASSLWGRSTDTQYF
TGTGCCAGCAGTTTATGGGGCCGAAGCACAGATACGCAGTATTTT
>TRBJ1-1|TRBV14|.
CASSQDRLAGVSTEAFF
TGTGCCAGCAGCCAAGATCGTCTCGCAGGGGTAAGCACTGAAGCTTTCTTT
>TRBJ2-7|TRBV6-5|.
CASSILGGQGGQYF
TGTGCCAGCAGTATCCTGGGGGGGCAGGGCGGGCAGTACTTC
>TRBJ2-7|TRBV28|.
CASSLAGRDYEQYF
TGTGCCAGCAGTTTGGCGGGACGAGACTACGAGCAGTACTTC
>TRBJ2-7|TRBV7-9|.
CASSLVGGSYEQYF
TGTGCCAGCAGCTTAGTTGGCGGCTCCTACGAGCAGTACTTC
>TRBJ2-7|TRBV15|TRBD1
CATSVGRQGAYEQYF
TGTGCCACCAGCGTAGGTCGGCAGGGGGCCTACGAGCAGTACTTC
>TRBJ2-5|TRBV7-3|.
CASSSYSGETQYF
TGTGCCAGCAGCTCCTACTCGGGAGAGACCCAGTACTTC
>TRBJ1-3|TRBV4-2|.
CASSQGEATNSGNTIYF
TGTGCCAGCAGCCAAGGGGAGGCGACCAACTCTGGAAACACCATATATTTT
>TRBJ2-2|TRBV5-5|TRBD2
CASRTSGSNTGELFF
TGTGCCAGCAGGACTAGCGGTTCGAACACCGGGGAGCTGTTTTTT
>TRBJ2-6|TRBV4-1|.
CASSQDAGSGANVLTF
TGCGCCAGCAGCCAAGATGCCGGGAGTGGGGCCAACGTCCTGACTTTC
>TRBJ1-1|TRBV28|TRBD1
CASSPGRWGQEDTEAFF
TGTGCCAGCAGTCCAGGCCGATGGGGACAGGAGGACACTGAAGCTTTCTTT
>TRBJ1-5|TRBV6-1|.
CASRVPGTQNQPQHF
TGTGCCAGCAGGGTCCCCGGGACACAGAATCAGCCCCAGCATTTT
>TRBJ1-2|TRBV5-1|.
CASSRAGMDGYTF
TGCGCCAGCAGCCGGGCGGGGATGGATGGCTACACCTTC
>TRBJ2-7|TRBV15|TRBD2
CATSKTSTLYEQYF
TGTGCCACCAGCAAGACTAGCACGCTCTACGAGCAGTACTTC
>TRBJ2-1|TRBV28|.
CASSFIAEVPNEQFF
TGTGCCAGCAGTTTTATAGCGGAAGTACCTAATGAGCAGTTCTTC
>TRBJ2-7|TRBV2|TRBD1
CASSDRGSEQYF
TGTGCCAGCAGTGACAGGGGGTCCGAGCAGTACTTC
>TRBJ1-1|TRBV6-6|.
CASRYLMDSQEAFF
TGTGCCAGCAGGTATTTGATGGACAGTCAAGAAGCTTTCTTT
>TRBJ2-3|TRBV2|.
CASQLTGTDTQYF
TGTGCCAGCCAATTGACAGGCACAGATACGCAGTATTTT
>TRBJ2-5|TRBV15|TRBD1
CATRRTGSGETQYF
TGTGCCACCAGAAGGACAGGGAGTGGAGAGACCCAGTACTTC
>TRBJ2-7|TRBV18|.
CASSPRIAANSYEQYF
TGTGCCAGCTCACCGAGGATTGCAGCGAACTCCTACGAGCAGTACTTC
>TRBJ2-1|TRBV6-5|.
CASSLSGSSYNEQFF
TGTGCCAGCAGCCTTAGCGGTAGCTCCTACAATGAGCAGTTCTTC
>TRBJ2-7|TRBV28|.
CASSPIGLTYEQYF
TGTGCCAGCAGTCCGATCGGACTGACTTACGAGCAGTACTTC
>TRBJ1-1|TRBV11-3|TRBD1
CASSSQGNTEAFF
TGTGCCAGCAGCTCACAGGGGAATACTGAAGCTTTCTTT
>TRBJ2-7|TRBV5-5|.
CASSFLAQGYYEQYF
TGTGCCAGCAGCTTCTTAGCCCAGGGTTACTACGAGCAGTACTTC